Below, 17 T cell receptor beta chains from the same sample are listed, as sequenced in a study of blood T cells in healthy people across ages. A second PCR of about 6 to 12 cycles used a sample-barcoded 5' primer and a J-beta primer mix. TCRdb independently ran MiXCR on the 5' RACE reads; one entry per CDR3 protein. The repertoire holds 1.5 million to 2 million distinct CDR3 sequences, with 49% as singletons. The specimen sequenced was blood. The receptors were sampled from a woman between 40 and 50 years old in good health.

This clonotype was seen more than once but under ten times. CDR3 region: CASSPTGGLNEQYF. The CDR3 bases are TGTGCCAGCAGTCCTACAGGGGGCTTGAACGAGCAGTACTTC. The chain has TRBV6-2 or TRBV6-3 and TRBJ2-7; TRBD1 matches at 9 bases. The V and J ends lost 5 bases and 5 bases, in that order; junction bases with no gene match: 7. The CDR3 contains 14 residues. CDR1 MNHEY and CDR2 SVGEGT come from the germline V gene.

The sample holds a few counts of this clonotype. The V and J genes are TRBV2 and TRBJ1-2; TRBD1 is a possible D gene (5 bases). CDR3 length: 15 residues. V gave up 3 bases and J gave up 0 bases, with 11 bases separating them. Germline CDR1 and CDR2: SNHLY and FYNNEI. CDR3 in amino acids: CASSERGIANYGYTF. The CDR3 DNA reads as TGTGCCAGCAGTGAGAGGGGAATAGCTAACTATGGCTACACCTTC.

The V gene is TRBV7-6, the J gene TRBJ2-4; D gene ambiguous. The J call may be faulty, since TRBJ2-7 better matches the DNA end. Per germline, CDR1 SGHVS and CDR2 FNYEAQ. The CDR3 sequence is 13 residues long. The CDR3 is CASSLEIVSEQYF. Here the CDR3 DNA reads TGTGCCAGCAGCTTAGAAATCGTAAGCGAGCAGTACTTC.

The chain uses TRBV20-1 and TRBJ2-3, with unresolved D. Trimming shortened V by 2 bases and J by 0 bases, and 15 bases separated the two germline ends. CDR1 is DFQATT, CDR2 SNEGSKA, per germline (reference sequence). This CDR3 is built from 16 residues. The CDR3 DNA is TGCAGTGCTAGAACAGCCTTAGGACCTAGCACAGATACGCAGTATTTT. Its translation is CSARTALGPSTDTQYF.

The chain joins TRBV20-1 to TRBJ2-1, with 12 nucleotides matching TRBD2. V trimming: 0 bases; J trimming: 7 bases; junction bases outside the gene matches: 7. This CDR3 is 16 amino acids long. The germline CDR1 and CDR2 sequences are DFQATT and SNEGSKA (reference sequence). The CDR3 here is CSARDPSGGAGNEQFF. For the CDR3, the DNA is TGCAGTGCTAGAGATCCTAGCGGGGGGGCCGGGAATGAGCAGTTCTTC.

V is TRBV20-1 and J is TRBJ2-1; 7 bases agree with TRBD2. CDR3 length: 14 amino acids. Trimming removed 5 bases from V and 5 bases from J; junction bases left unmatched: 9. The germline V gene encodes CDR1 DFQATT and CDR2 SNEGSKA (reference sequence). The CDR3 reads CSASRTRRDNEQFF. The CDR3 DNA reads as TGCAGTGCTTCGAGGACTAGGAGAGACAATGAGCAGTTCTTC.

This clonotype was seen a handful of times. The rearrangement links TRBV6-6 to TRBJ2-5; D uncertain. Germline V gene lookup returns CDR1 MNHNY and CDR2 SVGAGI (reference sequence). The CDR3 has 14 amino acids. The ends were cut back, 2 bases at V and 2 bases at J, with 9 bases in the middle. CDR3 coding DNA: TGTGCCAGCAGTTACAGGGTACCACAAGAGACCCAGTACTTC. This gives the protein CASSYRVPQETQYF.

This clonotype has a count of ten or more. V usage is TRBV12-3 or TRBV12-4 and J usage is TRBJ1-4; D gene ambiguous. The CDR3 consists of 11 residues. With 6 bases removed from V and 7 bases from J, the gap between germline ends came to 6 bases. The CDR3 spells CASRLIEKLFF. DNA of the CDR3: TGTGCCAGCAGGCTAATTGAAAAACTGTTTTTT.

This clonotype was counted a single time. The chain couples TRBV2 to TRBJ1-2; possibly TRBD1 for D (6 bases). This CDR3 spans 13 amino acids. The germline V and J ends were trimmed by 2 bases and 4 bases, with 8 bases remaining between them. Germline V gene lookup returns CDR1 SNHLY and CDR2 FYNNEI. The CDR3: CASSESDSYGYTF. The CDR3 nucleotides are TGTGCCAGCAGTGAATCGGACAGCTATGGCTACACCTTC.

The sample holds a few counts of this clonotype. The V call is TRBV24-1, the J call TRBJ2-5; D may be TRBD1 or TRBD2 (5 bases each). V dropped 1 base and J dropped 3 bases, with 11 bases sitting between them. Per the germline V gene, CDR1 is KGHDR and CDR2 is SFDVKD. This CDR3 region has 15 residues. The CDR3 loop reads CATSDFGGHKETQYF. The DNA of the CDR3 is TGTGCCACCAGTGATTTTGGGGGTCACAAAGAGACCCAGTACTTC.

The CDR3 sequence is CATADRVAYGYTF. CDR3 sequence (DNA): TGTGCCACCGCAGATAGGGTTGCCTATGGCTACACCTTC. The chain links TRBV15 to TRBJ1-2; D not resolved. V shed 8 bases and J shed 4 bases, with 14 bases lying between them. This CDR3 is 13 amino acids long. CDR1 is LNHNV, CDR2 YYDKDF, per germline (reference sequence).

The rearrangement uses TRBV4-2 and TRBJ2-3; TRBD2 matches at 15 bases. This CDR3 spans 18 amino acids. V shed 5 bases and J 3 bases; nucleotides not matched to a gene: 9. CDR1 is LGHNA and CDR2 is YNFKEQ in the germline V gene. The CDR3 sequence: CASSWGTSGGMITDTQYF. For the CDR3, the DNA is TGTGCCAGCAGCTGGGGGACTAGCGGGGGGATGATAACAGATACGCAGTATTTT.

About this clonotype itself: Compared with germline, one end of the junction differs, possibly owing to a read error. The CDR3 DNA is TGTGCCAGCAGCCAAGAGCCACCGGGGACAGACCGTTATGGCAACACCTTC. Protein sequence: CASSQEPPGTDRYGNTF. The chain has TRBV4-2 and TRBJ1-2; TRBD1 matches 7 bases. The germline V gene encodes CDR1 LGHNA and CDR2 YNFKEQ. This CDR3 is built from 17 residues.

The chain links TRBV6-6 to TRBJ2-5; TRBD2 matches 7 bases. The germline V gene has CDR1 MNHNY and CDR2 SVGAGI (reference sequence). With V trimmed by 5 bases and J by 4 bases, 4 bases remained unmatched. The CDR3 spans 13 residues. This CDR3 reads CASSRRLAETQYF. CDR3 nucleotide sequence: TGTGCCAGCAGTAGAAGACTAGCAGAGACCCAGTACTTC.

This clonotype was found a few times. The chain recombines TRBV4-1 with TRBJ2-3; 11 bases are shared with TRBD2. Germline V lookup: CDR1 MGHRA, CDR2 YSYEKL. The CDR3 consists of 16 residues. Losses at the gene ends were 1 base for V and 5 bases for J; bases not matched to a gene: 5. The CDR3 bases are TGCGCCAGCAGCCAAGTGGGACTAGCGGTTTTAGATACGCAGTATTTT. It codes for CASSQVGLAVLDTQYF.

This chain connects TRBV12-3 or TRBV12-4 to TRBJ1-1; weak D call: TRBD1 (6 bases). V was trimmed by 6 bases and J by 3 bases, leaving 17 bases between them. The CDR3 loop spans 15 amino acids. CDR3 amino acids: CASRQGGAVDTEAFF. In DNA, the CDR3 is TGTGCCAGCAGACAGGGAGGCGCCGTGGACACTGAAGCTTTCTTT.

The rearrangement links TRBV25-1 to TRBJ2-3, with 10 bases identical to TRBD1. Germline V gene data show CDR1 as MGHDK and CDR2 as SYGVNS. CDR3 length: 15 amino acids. V gave up 3 bases and J gave up 5 bases; unmatched junction bases: 5. CDR3 sequence reads: CASSEPGQGRDTQYF. In DNA form, the CDR3 reads TGTGCCAGCAGTGAGCCGGGACAGGGGCGAGATACGCAGTATTTT.